The subject of this entry is one T cell receptor (beta chain). The assay was immunoSEQ multiplex PCR, and TCRdb's table has in-frame clones only and misses some. Among about 270,000 clones, 80% to 95% were seen once, and the ten largest hold approximately 2.7%. This study enrolled people aged about 18 to 90 from around 25 US geographic areas. Categorization into cohorts depended on clinical history that participants reported. Contact with a PCR-confirmed or clinician-diagnosed COVID-19 case occurred within 2 weeks of entry. This sample is drawn from a study of blood T cell repertoires in COVID-19. This CDR3 comprises 13 residues. Trimming cost V 10 bases and J 4 bases, with 16 bases left between them. The germline V gene has CDR1 MDHEN and CDR2 SYDVKM.

The chain joins TRBV28 to TRBJ1-2; possible D gene TRBD1, 5 bases. The clonotype originates from a man aged 40-49 years who had been exposed to COVID-19. Sequenced: PBMCs or T cells enriched from blood (not recorded which). CDR3 coding DNA: TGTGCCAACCGGGACTCCCGTTCCTATGGCTACACCTTC. Residues: CANRDSRSYGYTF.